This record looks at one TCR beta chain sequence and its context. The CDR3 extends over 15 amino acids. With V trimmed by 4 bases and J by 7 bases, 9 bases remained unmatched. Germline CDR1 is SGHRS and CDR2 is YFSETQ. The data derive from a study of blood T cells in healthy people across ages. It was with a sample-barcoded 5' primer and a J-beta primer mix that a second PCR of about 7 to 12 cycles was run. TCRdb reanalysed the 5' RACE reads using MiXCR and keeps one entry per CDR3 protein. This sample has some 890,000 distinct CDR3 sequences; roughly 29% occur once, and the top ten carry roughly a tenth. The same sample was also studied in work on T cells of mothers and their children. Turning to that study: A few healthy Caucasian mothers, along with their six children, served as the donors.

Sequences were obtained from blood. This receptor was taken from a woman in her thirties or forties in good health. The rearrangement joins TRBV5-1 to TRBJ2-1; 9 nucleotides line up with TRBD1. CDR3 sequence reads: CASSPGTGLWNEQFF. In nucleotides, the CDR3 is TGCGCCAGCAGCCCCGGGACAGGGTTATGGAATGAGCAGTTCTTC.